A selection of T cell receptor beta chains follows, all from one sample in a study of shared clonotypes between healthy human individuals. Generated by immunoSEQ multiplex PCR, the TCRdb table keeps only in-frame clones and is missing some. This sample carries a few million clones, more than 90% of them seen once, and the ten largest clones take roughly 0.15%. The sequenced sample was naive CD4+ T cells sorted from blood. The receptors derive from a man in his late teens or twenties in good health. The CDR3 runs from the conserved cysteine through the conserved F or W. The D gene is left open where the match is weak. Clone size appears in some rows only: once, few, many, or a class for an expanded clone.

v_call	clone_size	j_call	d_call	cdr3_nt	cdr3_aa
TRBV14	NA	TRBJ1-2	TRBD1	TGTGCCAGCAGCCAGGGCAGGGGGGACTATGGCTACACCTTC	CASSQGRGDYGYTF
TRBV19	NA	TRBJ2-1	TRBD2	TGTGCCAGTAGTATCATGAAAGCGGGAGGCTACAATGAGCAGTTCTTC	CASSIMKAGGYNEQFF
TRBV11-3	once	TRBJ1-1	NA	TGTGCCAGCAGCTTAGGGGGGCGTTCTGAAGCTTTCTTT	CASSLGGRSEAFF
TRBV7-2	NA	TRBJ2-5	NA	TGTGCCAGCAGCTTAGGGCTAGCCGAGACCCAGTACTTC	CASSLGLAETQYF
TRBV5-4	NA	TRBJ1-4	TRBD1	TGTGCCAGCAGCTCAACAGGGGGCGGAAATGAAAAACTGTTTTTT	CASSSTGGGNEKLFF
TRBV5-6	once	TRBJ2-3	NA	TGTGCCAGCAGCTTAGGACAGAGATCAGATACGCAGTATTTT	CASSLGQRSDTQYF
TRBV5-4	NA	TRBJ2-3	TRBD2	TGTGCCAGCAGCCGGGGGGGCGCTAGCACAGATACGCAGTATTTT	CASSRGGASTDTQYF
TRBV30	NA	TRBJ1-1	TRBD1	TGTGCCTGGATTCGGCGCAGGGGGGGGTTCGGCACTGAAGCTTTCTTT	CAWIRRRGGFGTEAFF
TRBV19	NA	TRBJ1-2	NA	TGTGCCAGTAGTATTGTAGGAAGCGGGGGGCAACGTAATGGCTACACCTTC	CASSIVGSGGQRNGYTF
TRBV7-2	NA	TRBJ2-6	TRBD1	TGTGCCAGCAGCTTATTCGGACAGGGATTGGGGGCTGGGGCCAACGTCCTGACTTTC	CASSLFGQGLGAGANVLTF
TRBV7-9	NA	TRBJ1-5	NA	TGTGCCAGCAGCCCTGGGGGCAATCAGCCCCAGCATTTT	CASSPGGNQPQHF
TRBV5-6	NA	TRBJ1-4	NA	TGTGCCAGCAGCTTAGGGGGGCCAATGAATGAAAAACTGTTTTTT	CASSLGGPMNEKLFF
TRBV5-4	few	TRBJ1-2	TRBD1	TGTGCCAGCAGCTTGGAGGGACAGGGGGCGCGAGGCTACACCTTC	CASSLEGQGARGYTF
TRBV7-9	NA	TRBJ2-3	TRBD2	TGTGCCGTCTCTAGCGGGGGGGTCACTAGCACAGATACGCAGTATTTT	CAVSSGGVTSTDTQYF
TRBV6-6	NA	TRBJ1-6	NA	TGTGCCAGCACTCCCGGGACGGATAATTCACCCCTCCACTTT	CASTPGTDNSPLHF
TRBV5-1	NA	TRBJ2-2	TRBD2	TGCGCCAGCAGCCTGGGACTAGCGGGGAGCTCGAACACCGGGGAGCTGTTTTTT	CASSLGLAGSSNTGELFF
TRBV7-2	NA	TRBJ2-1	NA	TGTGCCAGCAGCTCCGTCGGGTCGCCGAATGAGCAGTTCTTC	CASSSVGSPNEQFF
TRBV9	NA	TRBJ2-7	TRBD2	TGTGCCAGCAGCGTAACTAGCGGGAGCGTCTCCGAGCAGTACTTC	CASSVTSGSVSEQYF
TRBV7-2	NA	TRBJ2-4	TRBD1	TGTGCCAGCAGCCCCGCCCGGGACAGGATAAACATTCAGTACTTC	CASSPARDRINIQYF
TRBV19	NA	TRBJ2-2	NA	TGTGCCAGCGCTAACACCGGGGAGCTGTTTTTT	CASANTGELFF
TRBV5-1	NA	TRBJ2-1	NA	TGCGCCAGCAGCCCACAGAGCTATGTGTACAATGAGCAGTTCTTC	CASSPQSYVYNEQFF
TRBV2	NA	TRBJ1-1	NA	TGTGCCAGCAGTGGACAGTCCGAAGCTTTCTTT	CASSGQSEAFF
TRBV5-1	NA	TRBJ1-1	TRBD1	TGCGCCAGCAGCTCGGACAGGGGGGGAAACACTGAAGCTTTCTTT	CASSSDRGGNTEAFF
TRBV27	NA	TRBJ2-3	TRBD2	TGTGCCAGCAGTCCCTGGGACTACGTAATAGATACGCAGTATTTT	CASSPWDYVIDTQYF
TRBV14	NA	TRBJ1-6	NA	TGTGCCAGCAGCCAAATTGCAGGGGTCAGGGGATCACCCCTCCACTTT	CASSQIAGVRGSPLHF
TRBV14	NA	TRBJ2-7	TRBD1	TGTGCCAGCAGCCCCCCCGGACAGGGGTGGTACGAGCAGTACTTC	CASSPPGQGWYEQYF
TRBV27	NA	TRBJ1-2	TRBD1	TGTGCCAGCAGTGGGGGCAGGGGGCGTAGCTATGGCTACACCTTC	CASSGGRGRSYGYTF
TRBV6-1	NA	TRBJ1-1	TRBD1	TGTGCCAGCAGAGAGGGACAGGTGAACACTGAAGCTTTCTTT	CASREGQVNTEAFF
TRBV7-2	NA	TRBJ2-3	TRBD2	TGTGCCAGCAGCTTAAGTCGGGCTAGCGGGAGCACAGATACGCAGTATTTT	CASSLSRASGSTDTQYF
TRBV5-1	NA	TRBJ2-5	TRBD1	TGCGCCAGCTGCAGACAGGGCGGGGAGACCCAGTACTTC	CASCRQGGETQYF
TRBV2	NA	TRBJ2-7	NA	TGTGCCAGCAGTCCAGAGTCCTACGAGCAGTACTTC	CASSPESYEQYF
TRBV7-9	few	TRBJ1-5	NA	TGTGCCAGCAGCTTATCGGGGGGAGTCAATCAGCCCCAGCATTTT	CASSLSGGVNQPQHF
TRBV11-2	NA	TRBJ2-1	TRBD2	TGTGCCAGCAGCTTAGCAGCGGGAGGGTACAATGAGCAGTTCTTC	CASSLAAGGYNEQFF
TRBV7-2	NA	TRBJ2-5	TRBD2	TGTGCCAGCAGCCCCCGTAGCGGGAGACAGACCCAGTACTTC	CASSPRSGRQTQYF
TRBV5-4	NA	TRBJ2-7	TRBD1	TGTGCCAGCAGCGGCGGGACAGGCCTCTACGAGCAGTACTTC	CASSGGTGLYEQYF
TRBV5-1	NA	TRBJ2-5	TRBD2	TGCGCCAGCAGCTTGGCCGAAGCGGGAGTGGGTGAGACCCAGTACTTC	CASSLAEAGVGETQYF
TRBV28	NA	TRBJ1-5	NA	TGTGCCAGCAGTGCCTGGACAAGTAATCAGCCCCAGCATTTT	CASSAWTSNQPQHF
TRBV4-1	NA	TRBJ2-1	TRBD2	TGCGCCAGCAGCCAAGATCCTGGGGGGGTCTACAACAATGAGCAGTTCTTC	CASSQDPGGVYNNEQFF
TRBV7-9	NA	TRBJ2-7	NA	TGTGCCAGCAGCCCCCAGGCGCTCGAGCAGTACTTC	CASSPQALEQYF
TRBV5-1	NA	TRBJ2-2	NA	TGCGCCAGCAGCTTGAGGTCAGACCGGGCCGGGGAGCTGTTTTTT	CASSLRSDRAGELFF
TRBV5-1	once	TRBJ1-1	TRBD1	TGCGCCAGCAGCCAGGGGGGTGAAGCTTTCTTT	CASSQGGEAFF
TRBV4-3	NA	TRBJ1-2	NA	TGCGCCAGCAGCCAAGTTCCCCGGGCCTCCGGCTACACCTTC	CASSQVPRASGYTF
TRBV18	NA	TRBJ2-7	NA	TGTGCCAGCTCACCGGGGGGACGCTCCTACGAGCAGTACTTC	CASSPGGRSYEQYF
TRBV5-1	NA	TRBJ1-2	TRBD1	TGCGCCAGCAGTTCGACAGGGGTTCGCCGGGGCTATGGCTACACCTTC	CASSSTGVRRGYGYTF
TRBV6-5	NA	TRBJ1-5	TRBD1	TGTGCCAGCAGGGGGACAGGGGGCTCAACTCAGCCCCAGCATTTT	CASRGTGGSTQPQHF